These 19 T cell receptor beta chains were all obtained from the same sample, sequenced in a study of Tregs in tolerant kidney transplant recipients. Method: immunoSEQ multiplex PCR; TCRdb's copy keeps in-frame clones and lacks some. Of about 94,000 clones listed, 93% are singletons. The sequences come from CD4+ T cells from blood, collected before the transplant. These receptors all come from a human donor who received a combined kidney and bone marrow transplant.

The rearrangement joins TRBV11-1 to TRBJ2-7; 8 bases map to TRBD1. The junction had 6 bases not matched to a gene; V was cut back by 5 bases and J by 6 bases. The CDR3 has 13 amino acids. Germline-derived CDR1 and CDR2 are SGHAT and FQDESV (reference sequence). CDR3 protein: CASSIKTGVEQYF. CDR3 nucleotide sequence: TGTGCCAGCAGCATTAAGACAGGGGTCGAGCAGTACTTC.

The CDR3 sequence: CASSLAENYEQYF. The CDR3 DNA sequence: TGTGCCAGCAGCCTAGCGGAAAACTACGAGCAGTACTTC. The chain recombines TRBV6-7 with TRBJ2-7, with 7 bases aligning to TRBD2. TRBV6-7 is recorded as an ORF, its role being uncertain. The CDR3 spans 13 residues. The V gene end was trimmed by 6 bases and the J gene end by 3 bases; junction bases not matched to a gene: 5.

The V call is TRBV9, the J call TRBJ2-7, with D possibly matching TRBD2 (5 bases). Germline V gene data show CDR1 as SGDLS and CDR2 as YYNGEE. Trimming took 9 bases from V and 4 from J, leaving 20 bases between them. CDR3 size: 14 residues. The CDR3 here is CATPILAAPYEQYF. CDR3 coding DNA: TGTGCCACCCCTATTCTAGCCGCCCCTTACGAGCAGTACTTC.

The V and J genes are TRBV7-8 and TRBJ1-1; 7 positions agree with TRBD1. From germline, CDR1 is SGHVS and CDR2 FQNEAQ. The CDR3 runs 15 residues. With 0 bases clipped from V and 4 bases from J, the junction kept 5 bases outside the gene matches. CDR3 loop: CASSLAGSGGTEAFF. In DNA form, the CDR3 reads TGTGCCAGCAGCTTAGCGGGATCAGGGGGCACTGAAGCTTTCTTT.

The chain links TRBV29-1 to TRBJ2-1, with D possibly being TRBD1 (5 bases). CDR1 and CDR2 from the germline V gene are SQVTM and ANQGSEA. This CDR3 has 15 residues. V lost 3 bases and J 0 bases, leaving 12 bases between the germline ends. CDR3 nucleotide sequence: TGCAGCGTTGATAGTCTAGGGGACTCCTACAATGAGCAGTTCTTC. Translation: CSVDSLGDSYNEQFF.

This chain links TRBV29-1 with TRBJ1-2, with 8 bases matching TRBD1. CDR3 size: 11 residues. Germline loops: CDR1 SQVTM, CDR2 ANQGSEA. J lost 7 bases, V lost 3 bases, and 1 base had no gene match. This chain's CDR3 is CSVDRGPGYTF. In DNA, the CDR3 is TGCAGCGTTGACAGGGGGCCTGGCTACACCTTC.

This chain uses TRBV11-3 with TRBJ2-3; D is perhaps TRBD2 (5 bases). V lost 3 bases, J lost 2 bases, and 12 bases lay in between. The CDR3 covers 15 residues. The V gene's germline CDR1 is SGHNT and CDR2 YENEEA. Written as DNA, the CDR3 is TGTGCCAGCAGCTTGCAGCGGATGACCACAGATACGCAGTATTTT. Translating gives CASSLQRMTTDTQYF.

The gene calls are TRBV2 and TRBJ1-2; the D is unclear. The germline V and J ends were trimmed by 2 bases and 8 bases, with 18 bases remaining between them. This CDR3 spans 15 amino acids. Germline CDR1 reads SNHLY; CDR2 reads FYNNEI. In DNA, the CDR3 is TGTGCCAGCAGTGAAAGCGTCGACCGGCCGGAGGGCTACACCTTC. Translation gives CASSESVDRPEGYTF.

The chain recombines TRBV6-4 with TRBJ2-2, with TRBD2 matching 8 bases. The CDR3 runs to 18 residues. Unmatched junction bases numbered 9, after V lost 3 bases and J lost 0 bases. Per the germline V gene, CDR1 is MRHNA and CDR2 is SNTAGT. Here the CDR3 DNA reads TGTGCCAGCAGTGAGGGTTACGGTAGCGGGGCGAACACCGGGGAGCTGTTTTTT. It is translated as CASSEGYGSGANTGELFF.

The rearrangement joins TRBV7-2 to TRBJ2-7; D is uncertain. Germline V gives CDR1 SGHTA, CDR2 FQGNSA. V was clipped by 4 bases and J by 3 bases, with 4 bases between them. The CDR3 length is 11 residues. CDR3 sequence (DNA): TGTGCCAGCAGCTCCCACTACGAGCAGTACTTC. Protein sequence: CASSSHYEQYF.

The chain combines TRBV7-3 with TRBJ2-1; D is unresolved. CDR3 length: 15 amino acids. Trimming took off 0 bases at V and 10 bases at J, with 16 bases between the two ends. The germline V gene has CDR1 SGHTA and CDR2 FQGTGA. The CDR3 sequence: CASSLTPLESQEQFF. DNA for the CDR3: TGTGCCAGCAGCTTAACCCCGCTAGAGAGTCAGGAGCAGTTCTTC.

The CDR3 loop reads CASSILGGNQPQHF. CDR3 nucleotide sequence: TGTGCCAGTAGTATACTAGGTGGCAATCAGCCCCAGCATTTT. The chain employs TRBV19 and TRBJ1-5; no definite D call. The germline V gene encodes CDR1 LNHDA and CDR2 SQIVND (reference sequence). This CDR3 is 14 amino acids long. V lost 2 bases and J 2 bases, leaving 7 bases between the germline ends. Full variable domain (outside the CDR3, taken from reference TRBV19 and TRBJ1-5): DGGITQSPKYLFRKEGQNVTLSCEQNLNHDAMYWYRQDPGQGLRLIYYSQIVNDFQKGDIAEGYSVSREKKESFPLTVTSAQKNPTAFYLCASSILGGNQPQHFGDGTRLSIL.

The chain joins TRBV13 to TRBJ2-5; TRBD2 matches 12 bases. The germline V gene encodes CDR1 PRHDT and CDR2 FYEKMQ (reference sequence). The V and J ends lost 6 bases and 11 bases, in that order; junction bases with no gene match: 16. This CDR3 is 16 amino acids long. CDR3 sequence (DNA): TGTGCCAGCAGTTCCCCTAGCGGGGGGGCCTTGGTGAAGCAGTACTTC. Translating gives CASSSPSGGALVKQYF.

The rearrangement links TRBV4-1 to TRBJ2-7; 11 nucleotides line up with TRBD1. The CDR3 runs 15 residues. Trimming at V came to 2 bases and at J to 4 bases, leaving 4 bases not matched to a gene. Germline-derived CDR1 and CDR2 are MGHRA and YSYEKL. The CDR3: CASSQPGQGVYEQYF. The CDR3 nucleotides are TGCGCCAGCAGCCAACCGGGACAGGGGGTGTACGAGCAGTACTTC.

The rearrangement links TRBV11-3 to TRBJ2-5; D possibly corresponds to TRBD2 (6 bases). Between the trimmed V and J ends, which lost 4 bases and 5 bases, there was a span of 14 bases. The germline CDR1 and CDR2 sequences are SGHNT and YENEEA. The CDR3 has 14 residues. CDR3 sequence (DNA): TGTGCCAGCAGCTCCGGACTATCTAGGGAGACCCAGTACTTC. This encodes CASSSGLSRETQYF.

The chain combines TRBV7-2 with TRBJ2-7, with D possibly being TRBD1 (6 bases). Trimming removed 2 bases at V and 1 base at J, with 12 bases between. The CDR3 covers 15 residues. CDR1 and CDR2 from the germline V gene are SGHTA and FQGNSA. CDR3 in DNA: TGTGCCAGCAGCTTATTGGGGGCGCGTTCCTACGAGCAGTACTTC. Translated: CASSLLGARSYEQYF.

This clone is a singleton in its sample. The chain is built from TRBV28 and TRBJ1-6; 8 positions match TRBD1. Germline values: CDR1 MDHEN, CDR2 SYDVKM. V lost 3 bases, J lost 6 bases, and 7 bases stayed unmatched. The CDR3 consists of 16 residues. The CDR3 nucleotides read TGTGCCAGCAGTTTTTTGGTAACAGGGGGTAATTCACCCCTCCACTTT. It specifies CASSFLVTGGNSPLHF.

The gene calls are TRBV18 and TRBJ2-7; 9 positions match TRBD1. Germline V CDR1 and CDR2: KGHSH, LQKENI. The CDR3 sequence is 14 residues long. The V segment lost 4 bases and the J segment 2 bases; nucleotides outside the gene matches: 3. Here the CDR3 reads CASSLRDRAYEQYF. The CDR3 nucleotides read TGTGCCAGCTCACTCCGGGACAGGGCCTACGAGCAGTACTTC. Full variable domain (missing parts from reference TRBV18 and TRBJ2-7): NAGVMQNPRHLVRRRGQEARLRCSPMKGHSHVYWYRQLPEEGLKFMVYLQKENIIDESGMPKERFSAEFPKEGPSILRIQQVVRGDSAAYFCASSLRDRAYEQYFGPGTRLTVT.

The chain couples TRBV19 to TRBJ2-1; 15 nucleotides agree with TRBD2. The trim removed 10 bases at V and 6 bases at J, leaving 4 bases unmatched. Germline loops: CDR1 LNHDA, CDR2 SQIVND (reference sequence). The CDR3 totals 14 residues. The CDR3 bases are TGTGCCACCCAGGGACTAGCGGGAGGCAATGAGCAGTTCTTC. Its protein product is CATQGLAGGNEQFF. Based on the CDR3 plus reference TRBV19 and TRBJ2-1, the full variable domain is DGGITQSPKYLFRKEGQNVTLSCEQNLNHDAMYWYRQDPGQGLRLIYYSQIVNDFQKGDIAEGYSVSREKKESFPLTVTSAQKNPTAFYLCATQGLAGGNEQFFGPGTRLTVL.